This T cell receptor (beta chain) was captured by sequencing in a study of blood T cells in healthy people across ages. General study points: Unknown donor CMV status possibly confounded expanded clonotype changes.

The CDR3 contains 20 residues. Germline-derived CDR1 and CDR2 are MGHRA and YSYEKL. V was shortened by 0 bases and J by 2 bases, with 20 bases between the two germline ends. At least 6 million PBMCs were isolated per sample. For this clonotype: Its specificity is unknown.

Sample-barcoded 5' priming and a J-beta primer mix drove a second PCR of about 6 to 11 cycles. Via MiXCR, TCRdb re-called the 5' RACE reads, giving one row per CDR3 protein. The table lists more than 1.4 million distinct CDR3 sequences, about 40% of them singletons. The clonotype was recovered from a young woman in good health. The chain carries TRBV4-1 and TRBJ1-6, with D maybe TRBD1 (5 bases). The sample was blood. CDR3 DNA: TGCGCCAGCAGCCAAGAAAAGCGGGGCCTTTCGAGCCCCTATAATTCACCCCTCCACTTT. Its translation is CASSQEKRGLSSPYNSPLHF.